One and the same sample provided the 9 T cell receptor beta chains below, sequenced in a study of CD8 T cells in Susac syndrome (dated by TCRdb to about 2019). The method behind the library was the immunoSEQ multiplex PCR assay. RNA was extracted with the RNeasy kit and roughly 0.45 to 1 ug was reverse transcribed using random hexamers. The public reads were run again by TCRdb, first through fastp at Q25 and then through MiXCR, and only productive beta chains were kept. Rows matching on CDR3 protein sequence are summarized as one entry with the most common DNA and genes. The sample records about 180,000 distinct CDR3 sequences, roughly 94% of which are singletons. 0.12% of the sample comes from the top ten. Sequencing was carried out using CD4+ T cells from PBMCs. These receptors were taken from a human donor with Susac syndrome.

CDR3 protein: CASGPRAGGPYNEQFF. The CDR3, as DNA: TGTGCTAGTGGTCCCCGAGCGGGGGGGCCCTACAATGAGCAGTTCTTC. The gene calls are TRBV12-5 and TRBJ2-1, with 10 bases aligning to TRBD2. The CDR3 is 16 residues long. From germline, CDR1 is LGHNT and CDR2 FRNRAP. Trimming took 5 bases from V and 2 from J; bases not matched to a gene: 6.

The chain joins TRBV5-1 to TRBJ2-1; tentatively, D is TRBD1 (5 bases). The germline V and J ends were trimmed by 0 bases and 8 bases, with 18 bases remaining between them. The CDR3 is 16 amino acids. Germline assignment: CDR1 SGHRS and CDR2 YFSETQ. CDR3 bases: TGCGCCAGCAGCTTGGCCCCAGGGAACATGAGAGATGAGCAGTTCTTC. It specifies CASSLAPGNMRDEQFF.

A single count supports this clonotype. This rearrangement joins TRBV20-1 to TRBJ2-5; 8 bases line up with TRBD2. The CDR3 loop spans 14 amino acids. Looked up from germline, CDR1 is DFQATT and CDR2 is SNEGSKA (reference sequence). V trimming: 6 bases; J trimming: 1 base; junction bases outside the gene matches: 7. CDR3 loop: CSAPRGGFQETQYF. In DNA, the CDR3 is TGCAGTGCACCACGGGGGGGCTTCCAAGAGACCCAGTACTTC.

The chain has TRBV30 and TRBJ1-1; the D gene is possibly TRBD1 (6 bases). The CDR3 covers 12 residues. The ends were cut back, 1 base at V and 10 bases at J, with 13 bases in the middle. Germline CDR1 GTSNPN, CDR2 SVGIG (reference sequence). This CDR3 is CAWSDRDIPAFF. CDR3 nucleotide sequence: TGTGCCTGGAGTGACAGGGATATCCCAGCTTTCTTT.

This chain links TRBV3-1 with TRBJ2-1; 7 positions agree with TRBD1. V shed 0 bases, J shed 0 bases, and the junction held 5 bases outside the gene matches. Germline V gene sequence: CDR1 LGHDT, CDR2 YNNKEL (reference sequence). The CDR3 sequence is 17 residues long. CDR3 protein: CASSQDRRGPSYNEQFF. Here the CDR3 DNA reads TGTGCCAGCAGCCAAGATCGAAGGGGGCCCTCCTACAATGAGCAGTTCTTC.

This chain joins TRBV20-1 and TRBJ2-5; 16 positions agree with TRBD2. The germline gives CDR1 DFQATT, CDR2 SNEGSKA (reference sequence). The V and J ends lost 2 bases and 7 bases, in that order; junction bases with no gene match: 13. The CDR3 is made up of 18 amino acids. The CDR3, as DNA: TGCAGTGCTAGATCTATCGACGCCGGGACTAGCGGGAGGGGGACCCAGTACTTC. Amino acids: CSARSIDAGTSGRGTQYF.

This chain joins TRBV2 and TRBJ1-2; no firm D call. The CDR3 consists of 11 residues. The V gene lost 3 bases and the J gene lost 6 bases, with 5 bases spanning the gap. Germline-derived CDR1 and CDR2 are SNHLY and FYNNEI. CDR3 coding DNA: TGTGCCAGCAGTGATCGCCATGGCTACACCTTC. It is translated as CASSDRHGYTF.

The chain combines TRBV19 with TRBJ1-2; 7 positions agree with TRBD1. Germline V gene data show CDR1 as LNHDA and CDR2 as SQIVND (reference sequence). The CDR3 length is 13 residues. The V gene end was trimmed by 7 bases and the J gene end by 6 bases; junction bases not matched to a gene: 8. DNA for the CDR3: TGTGCCAGTATAGGAACAGGGGTAAATGGCTACACCTTC. Its translation: CASIGTGVNGYTF.

The V and J genes are TRBV7-9 and TRBJ2-7; D call uncertain. This CDR3 has 16 amino acids. The germline V gene has CDR1 SEHNR and CDR2 FQNEAQ (reference sequence). Between the trimmed V and J ends, which lost 7 bases and 3 bases, there was a span of 22 bases. CDR3 DNA sequence: TGTGCCAGCATCCCTCCGGCCTCCCCCGAAGACTACGAGCAGTACTTC. Its protein product is CASIPPASPEDYEQYF.